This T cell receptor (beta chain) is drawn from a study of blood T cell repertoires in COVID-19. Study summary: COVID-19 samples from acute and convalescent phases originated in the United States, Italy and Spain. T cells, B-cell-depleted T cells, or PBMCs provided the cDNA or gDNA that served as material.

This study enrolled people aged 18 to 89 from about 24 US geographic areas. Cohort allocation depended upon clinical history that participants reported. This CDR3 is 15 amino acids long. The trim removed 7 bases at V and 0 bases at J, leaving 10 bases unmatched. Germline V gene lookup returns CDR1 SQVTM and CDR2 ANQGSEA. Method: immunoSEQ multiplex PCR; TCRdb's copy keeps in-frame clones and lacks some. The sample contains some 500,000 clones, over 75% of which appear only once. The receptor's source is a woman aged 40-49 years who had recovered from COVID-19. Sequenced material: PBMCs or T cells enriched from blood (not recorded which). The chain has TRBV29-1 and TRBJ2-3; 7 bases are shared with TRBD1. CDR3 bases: TGCAGCGCCAGACAGGGCTTACTGAGCACAGATACGCAGTATTTT. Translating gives CSARQGLLSTDTQYF.